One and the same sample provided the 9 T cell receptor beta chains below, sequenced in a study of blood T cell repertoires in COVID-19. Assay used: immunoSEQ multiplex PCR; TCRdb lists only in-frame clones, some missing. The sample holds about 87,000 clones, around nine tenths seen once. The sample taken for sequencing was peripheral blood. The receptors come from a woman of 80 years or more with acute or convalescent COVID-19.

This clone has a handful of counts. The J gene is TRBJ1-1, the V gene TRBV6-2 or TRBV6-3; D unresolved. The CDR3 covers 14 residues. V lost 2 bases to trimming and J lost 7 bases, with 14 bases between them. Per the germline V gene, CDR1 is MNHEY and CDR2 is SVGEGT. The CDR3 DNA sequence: TGTGCCAGCAGTTACCGCCCCGGGGAGGGTGAAGCTTTCTTT. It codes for CASSYRPGEGEAFF.

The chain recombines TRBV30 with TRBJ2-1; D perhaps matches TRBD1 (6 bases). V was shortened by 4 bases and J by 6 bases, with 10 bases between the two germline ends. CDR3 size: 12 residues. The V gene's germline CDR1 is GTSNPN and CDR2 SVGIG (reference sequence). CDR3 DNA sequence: TGTGCCTGGACAGGGGTCGGCAATGAGCAGTTCTTC. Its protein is CAWTGVGNEQFF. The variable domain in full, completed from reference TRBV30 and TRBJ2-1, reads SQTIHQWPATLVQPVGSPLSLECTVEGTSNPNLYWYRQAAGRGLQLLFYSVGIGQISSEVPQNLSASRPQDRQFILSSKKLLLSDSGFYLCAWTGVGNEQFFGPGTRLTVL.

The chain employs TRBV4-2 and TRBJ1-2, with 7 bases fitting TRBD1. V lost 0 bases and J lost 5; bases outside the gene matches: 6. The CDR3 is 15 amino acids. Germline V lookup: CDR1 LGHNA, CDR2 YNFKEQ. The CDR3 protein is CASSQESRGAYGYTF. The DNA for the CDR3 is TGTGCCAGCAGCCAAGAGAGCAGGGGGGCTTATGGCTACACCTTC.

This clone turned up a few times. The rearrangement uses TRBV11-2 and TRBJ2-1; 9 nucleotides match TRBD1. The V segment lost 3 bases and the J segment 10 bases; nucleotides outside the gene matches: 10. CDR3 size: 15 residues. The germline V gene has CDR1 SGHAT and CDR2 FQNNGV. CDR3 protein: CASSLGTGIPFEQFF. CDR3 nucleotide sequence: TGTGCCAGCAGCTTGGGGACAGGGATACCTTTCGAGCAGTTCTTC.

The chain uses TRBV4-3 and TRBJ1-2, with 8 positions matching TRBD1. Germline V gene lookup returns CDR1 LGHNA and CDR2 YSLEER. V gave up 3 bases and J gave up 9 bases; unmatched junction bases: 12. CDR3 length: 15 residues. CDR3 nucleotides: TGCGCCAGCAGCCATTCCCGGACAGGGAAGAGGAGCTACACCTTC. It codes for CASSHSRTGKRSYTF.

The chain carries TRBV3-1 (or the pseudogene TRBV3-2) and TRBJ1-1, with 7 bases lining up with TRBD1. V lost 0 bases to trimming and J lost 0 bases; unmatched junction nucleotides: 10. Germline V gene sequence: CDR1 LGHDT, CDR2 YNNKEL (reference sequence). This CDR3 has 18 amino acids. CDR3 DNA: TGTGCCAGCAGCCAAGAGGGGGCAGGGGGAAGTCTGAACACTGAAGCTTTCTTT. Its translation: CASSQEGAGGSLNTEAFF.

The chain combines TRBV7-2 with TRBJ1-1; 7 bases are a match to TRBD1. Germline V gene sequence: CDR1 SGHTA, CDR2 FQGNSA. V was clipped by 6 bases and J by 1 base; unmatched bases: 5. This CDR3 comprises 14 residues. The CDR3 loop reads CASRPGQSNTEAFF. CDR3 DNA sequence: TGTGCCAGCAGGCCGGGACAGTCGAACACTGAAGCTTTCTTT.

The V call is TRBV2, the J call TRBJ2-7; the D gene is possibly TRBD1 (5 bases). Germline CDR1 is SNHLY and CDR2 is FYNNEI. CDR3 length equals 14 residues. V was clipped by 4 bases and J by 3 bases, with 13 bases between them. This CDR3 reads CASSVGDTHYEQYF. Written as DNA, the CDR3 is TGTGCCAGCAGTGTAGGGGATACCCACTACGAGCAGTACTTC. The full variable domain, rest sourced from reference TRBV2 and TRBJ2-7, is EPEVTQTPSHQVTQMGQEVILRCVPISNHLYFYWYRQILGQKVEFLVSFYNNEISEKSEIFDDQFSVERPDGSNFTLKIRSTKLEDSAMYFCASSVGDTHYEQYFGPGTRLTVT.

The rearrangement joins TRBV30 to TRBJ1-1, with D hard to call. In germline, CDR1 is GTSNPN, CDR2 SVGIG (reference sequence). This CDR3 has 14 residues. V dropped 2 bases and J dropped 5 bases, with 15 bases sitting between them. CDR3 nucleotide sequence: TGTGCCTGGAGTCGGCCGGCACTAAGGACTGAAGCTTTCTTT. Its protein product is CAWSRPALRTEAFF.